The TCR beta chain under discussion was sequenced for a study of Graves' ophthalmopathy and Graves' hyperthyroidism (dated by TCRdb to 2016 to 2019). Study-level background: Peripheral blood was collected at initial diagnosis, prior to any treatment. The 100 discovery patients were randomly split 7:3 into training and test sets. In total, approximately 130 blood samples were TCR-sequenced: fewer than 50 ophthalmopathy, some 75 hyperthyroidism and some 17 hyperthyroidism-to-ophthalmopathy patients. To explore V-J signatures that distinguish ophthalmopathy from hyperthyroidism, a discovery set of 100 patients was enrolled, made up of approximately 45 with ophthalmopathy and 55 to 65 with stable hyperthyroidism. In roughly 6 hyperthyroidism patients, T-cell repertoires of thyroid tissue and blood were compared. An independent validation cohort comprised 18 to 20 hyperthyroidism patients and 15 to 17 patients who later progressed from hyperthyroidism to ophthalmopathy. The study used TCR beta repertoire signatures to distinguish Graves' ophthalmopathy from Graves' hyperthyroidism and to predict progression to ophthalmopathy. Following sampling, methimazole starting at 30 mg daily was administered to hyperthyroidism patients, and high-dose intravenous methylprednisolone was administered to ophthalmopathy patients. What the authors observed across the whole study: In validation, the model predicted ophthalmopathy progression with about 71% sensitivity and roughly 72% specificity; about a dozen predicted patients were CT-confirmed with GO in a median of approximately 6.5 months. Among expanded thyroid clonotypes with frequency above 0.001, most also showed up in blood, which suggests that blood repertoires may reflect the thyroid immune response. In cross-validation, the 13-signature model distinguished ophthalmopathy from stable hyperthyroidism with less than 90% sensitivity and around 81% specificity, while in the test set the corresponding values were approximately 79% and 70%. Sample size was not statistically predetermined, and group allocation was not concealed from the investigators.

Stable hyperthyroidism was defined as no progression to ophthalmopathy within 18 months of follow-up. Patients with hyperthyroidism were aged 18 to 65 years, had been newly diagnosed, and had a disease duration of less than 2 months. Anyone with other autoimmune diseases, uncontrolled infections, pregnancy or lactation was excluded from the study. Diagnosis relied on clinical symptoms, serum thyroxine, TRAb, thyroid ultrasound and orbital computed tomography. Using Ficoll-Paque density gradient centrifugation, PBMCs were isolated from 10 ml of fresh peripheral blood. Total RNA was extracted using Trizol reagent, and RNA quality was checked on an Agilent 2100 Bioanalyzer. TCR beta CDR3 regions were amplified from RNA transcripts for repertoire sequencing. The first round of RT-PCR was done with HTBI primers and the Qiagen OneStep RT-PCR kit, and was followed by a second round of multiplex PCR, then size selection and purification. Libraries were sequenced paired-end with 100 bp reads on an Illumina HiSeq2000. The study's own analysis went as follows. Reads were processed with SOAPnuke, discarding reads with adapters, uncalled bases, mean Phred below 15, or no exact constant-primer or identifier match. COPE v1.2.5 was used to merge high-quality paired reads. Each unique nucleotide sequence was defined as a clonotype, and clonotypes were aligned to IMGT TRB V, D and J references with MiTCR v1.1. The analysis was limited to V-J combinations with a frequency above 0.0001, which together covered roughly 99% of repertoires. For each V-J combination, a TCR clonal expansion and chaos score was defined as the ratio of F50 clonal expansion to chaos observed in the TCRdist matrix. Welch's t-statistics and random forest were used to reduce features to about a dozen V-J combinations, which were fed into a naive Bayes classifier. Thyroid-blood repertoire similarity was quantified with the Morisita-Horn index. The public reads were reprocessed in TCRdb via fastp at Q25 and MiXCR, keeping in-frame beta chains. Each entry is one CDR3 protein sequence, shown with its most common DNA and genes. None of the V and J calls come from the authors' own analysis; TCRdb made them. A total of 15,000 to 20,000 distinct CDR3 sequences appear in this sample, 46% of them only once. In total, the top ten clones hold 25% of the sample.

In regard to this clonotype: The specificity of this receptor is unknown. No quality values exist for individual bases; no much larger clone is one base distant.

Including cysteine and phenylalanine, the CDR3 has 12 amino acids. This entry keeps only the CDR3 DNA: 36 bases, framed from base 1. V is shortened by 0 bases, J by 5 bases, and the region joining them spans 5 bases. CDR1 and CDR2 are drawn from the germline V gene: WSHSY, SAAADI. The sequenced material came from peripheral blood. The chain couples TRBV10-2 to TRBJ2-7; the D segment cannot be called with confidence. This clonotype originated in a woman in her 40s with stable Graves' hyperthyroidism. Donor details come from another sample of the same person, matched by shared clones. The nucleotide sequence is TGCGCCAGCAGTGAGTCGTGGGACGAGCAGTACTTC. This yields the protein CASSESWDEQYF.